This TCR beta chain is drawn from a study of chemoradiotherapy in HPV16-positive cancers. CDR3 length: 15 residues. CDR1 and CDR2 from the germline V gene are SEHNR and FQNEAQ (reference sequence). With 2 bases removed from V and 4 bases from J, the gap between germline ends came to 11 bases. Measured with immunoSEQ multiplex PCR; TCRdb has only the in-frame clones, and not every one. The sample has around 3,500 clones, roughly three quarters seen once. The biological material was taken from a patient who underwent chemoradiotherapy. The V call is TRBV7-9, the J call TRBJ2-2; no definite D call. The clonotype comes from a human donor with HPV-associated anogenital cancer. This CDR3 is CASSLNPMGTGELFF. DNA of the CDR3: TGTGCCAGCAGCTTAAACCCTATGGGCACCGGGGAGCTGTTTTTT.